Listed below are T cell receptor beta chains from one sample, sequenced in a study of Graves' ophthalmopathy and Graves' hyperthyroidism. Using its own MiXCR run on the multiplex PCR reads, TCRdb lists one record per CDR3 protein. The sample consists of just over 400,000 distinct CDR3 sequences, more than 20% of them appearing once. The source material was peripheral blood. The receptors derive from a woman between 18 and 29 years old with stable Graves' hyperthyroidism. Each CDR3 is given with its conserved first and last residue. The D gene is left open where the match is weak. The size field is filled for only some rows; it gives once, few, many or a size class.

clone_size	d_call	v_call	j_call	cdr3_nt	cdr3_aa
many	.	TRBV13	TRBJ2-7	TGTGCCAGCAGCCCGCCGAGTAAATCCTACGAGCAGTACTTC	CASSPPSKSYEQYF
many	.	TRBV29-1	TRBJ2-7	TGCAGCGTCCCGGGACGGAGCTCCTACGAGCAGTACTTC	CSVPGRSSYEQYF
many	.	TRBV12-3/TRBV12-4	TRBJ1-6	TGTGCCAGCAGTTTGATGAACTCAGACCTCCACTTT	CASSLMNSDLHF
.	.	TRBV12-3/TRBV12-4	TRBJ1-2	TGTGCCAGCACTCCCGCATGGGGGTACTATGGCTACACCTTC	CASTPAWGYYGYTF
many	.	TRBV11-2	TRBJ1-2	TGTGCCAGCAGCTTAGATCTGGTCTATGGCTACACCTTC	CASSLDLVYGYTF
.	TRBD1	TRBV29-1	TRBJ2-7	TGCAGCGTTGATGGGACAGGGGGCGGTGAGCAGTACTTC	CSVDGTGGGEQYF
.	.	TRBV20-1	TRBJ1-1	TGCAGTGCCCAGTGGCTGGGCACTGAAGCTTTCTTT	CSAQWLGTEAFF
few	.	TRBV6-1	TRBJ2-5	TGTGCCAGCAATCCCCTAACCGGGACACCCGGGGAGACCCAGTACTTC	CASNPLTGTPGETQYF
.	.	TRBV6-1	TRBJ2-7	TGTGCCAGCAGTGAACCCGGGACGTGGAGGTACGAGCAGTACTTC	CASSEPGTWRYEQYF
many	.	TRBV30	TRBJ1-5	TGTGCCTGGAGTTATCGCGCAGGAGATCAGCCCCAGCATTTT	CAWSYRAGDQPQHF
many	TRBD1	TRBV5-5	TRBJ1-6	TGTGCCAGCAGCTTGGGCAGGGGGAATTCACCCCTCCACTTT	CASSLGRGNSPLHF
many	.	TRBV18	TRBJ1-6	TGTGCCAGCTCAAAGGCTAGGGCAGAGAATTCACCCCTCCACTTT	CASSKARAENSPLHF
many	.	TRBV6-2/TRBV6-3	TRBJ1-5	TGTGCCAGCAGTTACTCGGCCCCAGGGGATTATAGCAATCAGCCCCAGCATTTT	CASSYSAPGDYSNQPQHF
many	TRBD2	TRBV10-3	TRBJ2-7	TGTGCCATCAGTGAGAAGGGGCGGCTAGCGGGAGAGGTCTACGAGCAGTACTTC	CAISEKGRLAGEVYEQYF
many	.	TRBV11-2	TRBJ2-4	TGTGCCAGCAGCTTAGATGGGGGCTTGAACATTCAGTACTTC	CASSLDGGLNIQYF
few	.	TRBV2	TRBJ1-5	TGTGCCAGCAGTGACCACCTTTATCAACCCCAGCATTTT	CASSDHLYQPQHF
many	.	TRBV28	TRBJ2-5	TGTGCCAGCTCGGACACGGGGTCGGAAGAGACCCAGTACTTC	CASSDTGSEETQYF
.	.	TRBV4-1	TRBJ2-5	TGCGCCAGCAGCCCTGGGTCCCCAGAGACCCAGTACTTC	CASSPGSPETQYF
many	TRBD1	TRBV5-1	TRBJ1-1	TGCGCCAGCTCCAAAAGGGGGCGGCGGAACACTGAAGCTTTCTTT	CASSKRGRRNTEAFF
once	.	TRBV6-2/TRBV6-3	TRBJ1-5	TGTGCCAGCAGCAGCGACCGTAGACAGCCCCAGCATTTT	CASSSDRRQPQHF
many	.	TRBV28	TRBJ1-6	TGTGCCAGCAGCTCTGGACAGAATTATTCACCCCTCCACTTT	CASSSGQNYSPLHF
many	TRBD1	TRBV6-5	TRBJ1-1	TGTGCCAGCAGTTACGATGGCAGGGGGCCAGCTTTCTTT	CASSYDGRGPAFF
.	.	TRBV4-1	TRBJ2-2	TGCGCCAGCAGCCAATTAGGCTCGAACACCGGGGAGCTGTTTTTT	CASSQLGSNTGELFF
many	.	TRBV6-5	TRBJ1-2	TGTGCCAGCACCAGAAGGGGAGGGCAAAGCTATGGCTACACCTTC	CASTRRGGQSYGYTF
many	TRBD2	TRBV7-2	TRBJ2-4	TGTGCCAGCAGCCGACGGACTAGCGGGAGAGCCAAAAACATTAAGTACTTC	CASSRRTSGRAKNIKYF
many	TRBD1	TRBV11-2	TRBJ2-2	TGTGCCAGCAGCTCCCTGGGGCGACAGGGGGGCACCGGGGAGCTGTTTTTT	CASSSLGRQGGTGELFF
many	.	TRBV6-2/TRBV6-3	TRBJ1-5	TGTGCCAGCAGTTACTCAGGGGAAGGCAATCAGCCCCAGCATTTT	CASSYSGEGNQPQHF
many	.	TRBV18	TRBJ1-1	TGTGCCAGCTCCCCAACGGCCACTGAAGCTTTCTTT	CASSPTATEAFF
many	.	TRBV7-6	TRBJ2-5	TGTGCCAGCAGCCTCGACGTGGACCAGTACTTC	CASSLDVDQYF
many	.	TRBV19	TRBJ2-7	TGTGCCAGTAGTATAGCACCAGGGGATACAGTTCAACCCTACGAGCAGTACTTC	CASSIAPGDTVQPYEQYF
many	.	TRBV11-2	TRBJ2-7	TGTGCCAGCAGCTTAGATCCCCCCCTAGTCTACGAGCAGTACTTC	CASSLDPPLVYEQYF
.	.	TRBV11-2	TRBJ2-7	TGTGCCAGCAGCTTAGGGGTGGCCTTCACGGCCTTGGAGCAGTACTTC	CASSLGVAFTALEQYF
many	.	TRBV20-1	TRBJ2-7	TGCAGTGCTAGAGGGGAGTACTCCTACGAGCAGTACTTC	CSARGEYSYEQYF
many	.	TRBV4-1	TRBJ1-3	TGCGCCAGCAGCCAAGATGCAGCTCGTTTGGGAAACACCATATATTTT	CASSQDAARLGNTIYF
few	.	TRBV4-1	TRBJ2-7	TGCGCCAGCAGCCAAGATTCGCCCAGGTCCCACGAGCAGTACTTC	CASSQDSPRSHEQYF
many	.	TRBV27	TRBJ1-6	TGTGCCAGCAGTTTATCGACATTCGGAAATTCACCCCTCCACTTT	CASSLSTFGNSPLHF
many	TRBD2	TRBV7-2	TRBJ2-2	TGTGCCAGCAGCTTTCCTAGCGGGAGGGTAGGCACCGGGGAGCTGTTTTTT	CASSFPSGRVGTGELFF
many	.	TRBV2	TRBJ2-5	TGTGCCAGCATTTCTCTCAGTTACCAAGAGACCCAGTACTTC	CASISLSYQETQYF
.	.	TRBV15	TRBJ1-1	TGTGCCACCAGCATCCGCGACGGCAACACTGAAGCTTTCTTT	CATSIRDGNTEAFF
many	TRBD1	TRBV12-3/TRBV12-4	TRBJ1-2	TGTGCCAGCAGTCCTCAGGGGGACTATGGCTACACCTTC	CASSPQGDYGYTF
many	.	TRBV7-6	TRBJ1-2	TGTGCCAGCAGCTTAGGAGAAAAATATCAAAGATATGGCTACACCTTC	CASSLGEKYQRYGYTF
many	.	TRBV28	TRBJ1-2	TGTGCCAGCAGTTTGGAGCAGGGTCTAAGTGGCTACACCTTC	CASSLEQGLSGYTF
many	TRBD1	TRBV29-1	TRBJ2-2	TGCAGCGTTCCCGGGACAGGGATTGCCGGGGAGCTGTTTTTT	CSVPGTGIAGELFF
.	.	TRBV7-3	TRBJ2-7	TGTGCCAGCAGCTTATATGCAGGAACCCACGAGCAGTACTTC	CASSLYAGTHEQYF
.	TRBD1	TRBV6-1	TRBJ1-2	TGTGCCAGCACACAGGGGGGCCACGATGGCTACACCTTC	CASTQGGHDGYTF
few	.	TRBV12-3/TRBV12-4	TRBJ1-2	TGTGCCAGCAGTCGAGGGGGAGGGAACTATGGCTACACCTTC	CASSRGGGNYGYTF
.	.	TRBV12-3/TRBV12-4	TRBJ1-5	TGTGCCAGCAGTTTCTCACGCAATCAGCCCCAGCATTTT	CASSFSRNQPQHF
many	.	TRBV9	TRBJ2-2	TGTGCCAGCAGCGTAGGAGGCACCGGGGAGCTGTTTTTT	CASSVGGTGELFF
many	.	TRBV20-1	TRBJ2-2	TGCAGTGCTAGAGATTCAGGGGCGGCGAACACCGGGGAGCTGTTTTTT	CSARDSGAANTGELFF
many	TRBD1	TRBV30	TRBJ1-1	TGTGCCTGGGGGCCGGGGGACAGTGAAGCTTTCTTT	CAWGPGDSEAFF